Sequencing of this T cell receptor (beta chain) was carried out in a study of OX40 agonist ivuxolimab in advanced cancers. Study observations and caveats: Low clonal expansion, among the lowest seen, marked partial responders at 0.1-3.0 mg/kg. CD4+ and CD8+ blood T cells expanded clonally by week 6 at 0.1 to 3.0 mg/kg.

Baseline, cycle 4 day 1, and cycle 7 day 1 were the blood sampling points. A note on this clone: Its antigen is undetermined.

Clones were read by immunoSEQ multiplex PCR, and TCRdb kept only the in-frame ones, dropping some. The data show under 85,000 clones, roughly three quarters seen once. Trimming removed 2 bases from V and 3 bases from J, with 12 bases in between. The CDR3 length is 14 residues. Looked up from germline, CDR1 is SGHKS and CDR2 is YYEKEE (reference sequence). The sequences come from CD4+ or CD8+ T cells sorted from blood, collected in a trial of the OX40 agonist ivuxolimab. This sequence joins TRBV5-5 and TRBJ2-7; D is perhaps TRBD1 (6 bases). This TCR came from an adult with an advanced solid tumor such as melanoma, head and neck, liver or kidney cancer. CDR3 sequence: CASSFAGVNYEQYF. CDR3 sequence (DNA): TGTGCCAGCAGCTTTGCAGGGGTTAACTACGAGCAGTACTTC.